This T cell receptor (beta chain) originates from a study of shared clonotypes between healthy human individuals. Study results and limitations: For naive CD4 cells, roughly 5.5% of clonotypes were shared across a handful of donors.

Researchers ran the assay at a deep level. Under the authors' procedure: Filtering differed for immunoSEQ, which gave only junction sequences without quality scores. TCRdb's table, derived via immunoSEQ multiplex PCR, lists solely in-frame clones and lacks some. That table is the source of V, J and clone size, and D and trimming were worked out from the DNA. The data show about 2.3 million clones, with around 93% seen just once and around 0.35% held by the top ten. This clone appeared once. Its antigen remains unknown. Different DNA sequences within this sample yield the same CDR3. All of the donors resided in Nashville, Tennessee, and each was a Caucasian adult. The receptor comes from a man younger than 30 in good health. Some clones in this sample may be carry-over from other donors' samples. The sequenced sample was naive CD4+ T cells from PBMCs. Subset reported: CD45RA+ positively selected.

DNA of the CDR3: TGTGCCAGCAGTTCCCCCACAGGGGGCCGGGAGACCCAGTACTTC. As protein: CASSSPTGGRETQYF. This chain links TRBV28 with TRBJ2-5; 9 bases line up with TRBD1. The germline V gene has CDR1 MDHEN and CDR2 SYDVKM. This CDR3 spans 15 amino acids. The J segment lost 5 bases and the V segment lost 4 bases, leaving 8 bases of the junction unmatched.